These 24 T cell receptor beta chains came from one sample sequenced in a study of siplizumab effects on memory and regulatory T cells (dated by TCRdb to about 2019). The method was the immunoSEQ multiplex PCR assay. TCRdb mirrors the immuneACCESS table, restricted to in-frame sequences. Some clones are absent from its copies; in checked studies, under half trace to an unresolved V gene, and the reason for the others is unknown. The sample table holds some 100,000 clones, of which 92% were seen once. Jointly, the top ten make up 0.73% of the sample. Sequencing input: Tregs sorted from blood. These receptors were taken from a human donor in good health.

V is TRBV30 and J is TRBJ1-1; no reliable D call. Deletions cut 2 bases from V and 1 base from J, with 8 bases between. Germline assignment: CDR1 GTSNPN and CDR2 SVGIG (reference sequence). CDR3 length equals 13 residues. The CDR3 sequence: CAWSLTQNTEAFF. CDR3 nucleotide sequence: TGTGCCTGGAGTCTAACACAGAACACTGAAGCTTTCTTT. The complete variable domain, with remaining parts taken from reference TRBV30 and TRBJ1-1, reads SQTIHQWPATLVQPVGSPLSLECTVEGTSNPNLYWYRQAAGRGLQLLFYSVGIGQISSEVPQNLSASRPQDRQFILSSKKLLLSDSGFYLCAWSLTQNTEAFFGQGTRLTVV.

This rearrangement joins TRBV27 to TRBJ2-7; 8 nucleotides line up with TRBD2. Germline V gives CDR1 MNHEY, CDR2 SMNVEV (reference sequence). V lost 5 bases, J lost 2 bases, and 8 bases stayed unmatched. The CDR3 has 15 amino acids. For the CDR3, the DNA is TGTGCCAGCAGTCCGCATGGGCGGGGGGCCTACGAGCAGTACTTC. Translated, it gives CASSPHGRGAYEQYF.

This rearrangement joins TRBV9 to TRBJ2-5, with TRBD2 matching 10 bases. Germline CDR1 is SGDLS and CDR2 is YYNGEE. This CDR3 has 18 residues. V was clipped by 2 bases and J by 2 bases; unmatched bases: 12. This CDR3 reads CASSVQGAGGIGQETQYF. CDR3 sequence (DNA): TGTGCCAGCAGCGTCCAGGGAGCGGGAGGGATAGGTCAAGAGACCCAGTACTTC.

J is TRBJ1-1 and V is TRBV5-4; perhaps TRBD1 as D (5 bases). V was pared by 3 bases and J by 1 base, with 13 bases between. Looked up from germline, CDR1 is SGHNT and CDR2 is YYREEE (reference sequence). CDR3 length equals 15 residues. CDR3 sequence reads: CASSSAVGANTEAFF. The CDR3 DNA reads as TGTGCCAGCAGCTCAGCCGTTGGGGCGAACACTGAAGCTTTCTTT.

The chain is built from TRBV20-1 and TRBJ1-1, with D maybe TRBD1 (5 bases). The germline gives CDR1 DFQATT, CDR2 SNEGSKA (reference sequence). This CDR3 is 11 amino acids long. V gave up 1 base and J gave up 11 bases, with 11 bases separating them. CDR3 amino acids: CSARGDGPAFF. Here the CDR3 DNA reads TGCAGTGCTAGAGGGGACGGTCCTGCTTTCTTT.

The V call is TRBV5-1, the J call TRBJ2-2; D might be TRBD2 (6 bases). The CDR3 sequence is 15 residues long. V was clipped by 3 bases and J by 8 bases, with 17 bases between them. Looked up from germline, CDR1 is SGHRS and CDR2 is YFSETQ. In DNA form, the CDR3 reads TGCGCCAGCAGCTGGCTAGCGTTCAACCTTGGGGAGCTGTTTTTT. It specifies CASSWLAFNLGELFF.

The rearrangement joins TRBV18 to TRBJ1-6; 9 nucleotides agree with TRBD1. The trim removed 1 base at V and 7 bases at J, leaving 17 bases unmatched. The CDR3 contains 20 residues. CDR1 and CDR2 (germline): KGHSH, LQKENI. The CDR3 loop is CASSPRPVHRGRTSNSPLHF. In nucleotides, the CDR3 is TGTGCCAGCTCACCACGCCCTGTACACAGGGGGCGAACGAGCAATTCACCCCTCCACTTT.

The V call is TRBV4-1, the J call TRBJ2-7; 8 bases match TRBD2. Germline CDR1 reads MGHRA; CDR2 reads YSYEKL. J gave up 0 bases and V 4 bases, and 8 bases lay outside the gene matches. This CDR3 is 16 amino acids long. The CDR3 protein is CASSRSAGVVSYEQYF. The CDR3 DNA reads TGCGCCAGCAGCCGATCAGCGGGAGTAGTCTCCTACGAGCAGTACTTC.

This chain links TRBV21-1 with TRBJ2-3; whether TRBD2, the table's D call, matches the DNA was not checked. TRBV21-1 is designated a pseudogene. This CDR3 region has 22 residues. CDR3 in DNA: TGTGCCAGCAGCAGAGAGGCTGTTAGCGGGAGGATAAGCTTTGCGAGCACAGATACGCAGTATTTT. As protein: CASSREAVSGRISFASTDTQYF.

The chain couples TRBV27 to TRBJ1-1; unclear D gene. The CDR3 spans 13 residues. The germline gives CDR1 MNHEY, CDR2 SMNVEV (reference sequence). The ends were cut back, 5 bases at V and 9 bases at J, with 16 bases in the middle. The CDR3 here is CASSALNQRQAFF. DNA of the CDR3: TGTGCCAGCAGTGCCCTGAACCAGAGACAAGCTTTCTTT.

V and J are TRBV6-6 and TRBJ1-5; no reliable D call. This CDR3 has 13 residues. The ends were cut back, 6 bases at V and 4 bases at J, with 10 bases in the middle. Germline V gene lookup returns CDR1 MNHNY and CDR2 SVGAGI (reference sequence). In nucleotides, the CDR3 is TGTGCCAGCAGCCAATCTATAAATCAGCCCCAGCATTTT. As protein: CASSQSINQPQHF.

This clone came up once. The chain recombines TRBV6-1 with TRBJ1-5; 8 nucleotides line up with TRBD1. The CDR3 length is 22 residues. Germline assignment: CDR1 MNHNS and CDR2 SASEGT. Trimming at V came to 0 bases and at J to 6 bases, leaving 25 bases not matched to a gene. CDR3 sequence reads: CASSEAPSFGQGGFPRGQPQHF. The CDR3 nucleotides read TGTGCCAGCAGTGAAGCGCCGTCGTTCGGACAGGGAGGTTTTCCTAGAGGTCAGCCCCAGCATTTT.

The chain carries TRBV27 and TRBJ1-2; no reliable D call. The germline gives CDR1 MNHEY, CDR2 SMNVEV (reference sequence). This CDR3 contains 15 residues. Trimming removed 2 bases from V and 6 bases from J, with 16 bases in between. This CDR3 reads CASSLMRGGWDGYTF. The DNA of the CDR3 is TGTGCCAGCAGTTTAATGAGAGGAGGTTGGGATGGCTACACCTTC.

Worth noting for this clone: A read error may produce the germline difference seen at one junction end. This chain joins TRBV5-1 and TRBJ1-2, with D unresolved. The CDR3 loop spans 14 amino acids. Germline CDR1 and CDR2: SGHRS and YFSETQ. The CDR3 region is CASSLESGVYGYTF. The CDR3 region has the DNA TGCGCCAGCAGTTTGGAGTCCGGTGTGTATGGCTACACCTTC. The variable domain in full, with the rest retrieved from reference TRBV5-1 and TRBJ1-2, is KAGVTQTPRYLIKTRGQQVTLSCSPISGHRSVSWYQQTPGQGLQFLFEYFSETQRNKGNFPGRFSGRQFSNSRSEMNVSTLELGDSALYLCASSLESGVYGYTFGSGTRLTVV.

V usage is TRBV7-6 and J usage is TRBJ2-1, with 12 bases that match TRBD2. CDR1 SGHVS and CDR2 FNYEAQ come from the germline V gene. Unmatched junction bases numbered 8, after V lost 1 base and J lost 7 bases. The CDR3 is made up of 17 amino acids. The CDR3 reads CASSLVLAGGPGNEQFF. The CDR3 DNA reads TGTGCCAGCAGCTTAGTCCTAGCGGGAGGGCCGGGGAATGAGCAGTTCTTC.

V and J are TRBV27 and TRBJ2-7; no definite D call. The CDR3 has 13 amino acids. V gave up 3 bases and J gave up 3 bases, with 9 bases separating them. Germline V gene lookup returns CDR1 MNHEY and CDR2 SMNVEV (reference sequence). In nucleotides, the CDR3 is TGTGCCAGCAGTTTCTCGGCAGACTACGAGCAGTACTTC. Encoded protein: CASSFSADYEQYF.

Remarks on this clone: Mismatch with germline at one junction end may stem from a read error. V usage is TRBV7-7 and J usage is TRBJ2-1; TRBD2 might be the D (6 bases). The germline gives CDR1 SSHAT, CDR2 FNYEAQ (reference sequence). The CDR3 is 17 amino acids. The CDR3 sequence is CASSPQPTEWRANEQFF. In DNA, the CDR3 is TGTGCTAGCAGCCCTCAACCGACGGAGTGGAGGGCTAATGAGCAGTTCTTC.

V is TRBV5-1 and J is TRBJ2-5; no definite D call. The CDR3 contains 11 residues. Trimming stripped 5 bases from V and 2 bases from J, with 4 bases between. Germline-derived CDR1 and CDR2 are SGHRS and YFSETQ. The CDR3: CASREQETQYF. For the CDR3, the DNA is TGCGCCAGCAGAGAACAAGAGACCCAGTACTTC.

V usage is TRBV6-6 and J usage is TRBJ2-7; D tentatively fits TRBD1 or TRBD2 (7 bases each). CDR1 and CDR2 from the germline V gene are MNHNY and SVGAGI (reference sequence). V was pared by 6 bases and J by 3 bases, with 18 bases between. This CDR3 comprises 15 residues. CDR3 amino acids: CASSPRGSGVYEQYF. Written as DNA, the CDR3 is TGTGCCAGCAGCCCCAGGGGGAGCGGGGTCTACGAGCAGTACTTC.

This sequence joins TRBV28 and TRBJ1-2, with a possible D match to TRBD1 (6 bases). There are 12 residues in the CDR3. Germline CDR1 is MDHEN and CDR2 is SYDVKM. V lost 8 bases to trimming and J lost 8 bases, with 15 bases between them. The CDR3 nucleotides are TGTGCCAGCTCGACCACGAGGGGGGGCTACACCTTC. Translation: CASSTTRGGYTF.

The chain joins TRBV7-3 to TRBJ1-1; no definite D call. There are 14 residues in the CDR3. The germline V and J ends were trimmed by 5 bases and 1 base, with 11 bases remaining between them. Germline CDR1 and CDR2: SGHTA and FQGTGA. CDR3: CASSPGPWNTEAFF. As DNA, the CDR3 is TGTGCCAGCAGCCCCGGACCGTGGAACACTGAAGCTTTCTTT.

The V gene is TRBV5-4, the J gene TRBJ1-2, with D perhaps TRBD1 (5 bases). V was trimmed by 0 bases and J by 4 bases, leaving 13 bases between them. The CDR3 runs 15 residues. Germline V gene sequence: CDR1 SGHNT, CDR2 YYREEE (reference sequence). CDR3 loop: CASSLGLGETYGYTF. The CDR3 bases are TGTGCCAGCAGCTTGGGTCTAGGGGAGACCTATGGCTACACCTTC.

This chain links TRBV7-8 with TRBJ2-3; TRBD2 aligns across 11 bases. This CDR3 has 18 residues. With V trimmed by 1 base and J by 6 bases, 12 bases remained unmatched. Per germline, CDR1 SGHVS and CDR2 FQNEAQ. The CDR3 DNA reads TGTGCCAGCAGCTTAGTGTCTCTCCTAGCGGGAGGTGCTGATACGCAGTATTTT. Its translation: CASSLVSLLAGGADTQYF.

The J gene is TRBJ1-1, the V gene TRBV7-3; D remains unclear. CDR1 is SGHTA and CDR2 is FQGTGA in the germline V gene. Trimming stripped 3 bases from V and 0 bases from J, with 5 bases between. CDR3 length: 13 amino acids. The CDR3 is CASSLQVNTEAFF. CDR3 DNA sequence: TGTGCCAGCAGCTTGCAGGTGAACACTGAAGCTTTCTTT.